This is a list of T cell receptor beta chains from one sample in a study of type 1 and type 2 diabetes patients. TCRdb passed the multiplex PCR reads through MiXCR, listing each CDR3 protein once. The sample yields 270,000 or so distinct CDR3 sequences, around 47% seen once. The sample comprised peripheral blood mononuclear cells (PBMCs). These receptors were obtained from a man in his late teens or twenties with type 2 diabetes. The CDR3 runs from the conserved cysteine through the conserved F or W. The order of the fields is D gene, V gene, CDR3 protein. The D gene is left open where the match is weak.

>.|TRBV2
CATSRDRRGYNSPLHF
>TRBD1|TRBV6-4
CAISASGTAHDAFF
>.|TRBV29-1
CSVRSPGANRNYGYTF
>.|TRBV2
CASSEGDPQYWNIQYF
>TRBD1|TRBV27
CASSLSGGTGSYEQYF
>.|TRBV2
CASSEGTSIPSYEQYF
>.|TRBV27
CASSWTANYGYTF
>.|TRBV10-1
CASSYGTGELFF
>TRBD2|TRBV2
CASRPRGADNEQFF
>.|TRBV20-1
CSAIYATNEKLFF
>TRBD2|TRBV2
CANSGGLDYEQYF
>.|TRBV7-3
CASSFSGSGQPQHF
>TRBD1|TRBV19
CATRDSPMNTEAFF
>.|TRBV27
CASSLSAGSRSYEQYF
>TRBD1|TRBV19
CASSYRGETEAFF
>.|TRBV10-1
CASSVEIQTTYNEQFF
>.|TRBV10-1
CASSEKYWGSGQFF
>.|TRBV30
CAWKGGVRTEAFF
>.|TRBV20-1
CSAIGGYNEQFF
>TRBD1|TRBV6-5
CASRTTGLSGYTF
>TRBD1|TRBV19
CASSTTGVDGQYF
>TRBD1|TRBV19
CASSKAPGQSYEQYF
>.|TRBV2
CASSAAHIDSYQPQHF
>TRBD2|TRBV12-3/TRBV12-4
CASSFSSGKPYEQYF
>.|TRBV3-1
CASSPTNHRTDTEAFF
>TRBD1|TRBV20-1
CSASETGGTDTQYF
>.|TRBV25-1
CASSAWETEAFF
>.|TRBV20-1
CSAREKRLSYNEQFF
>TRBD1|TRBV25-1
CASSDLPGGLLNYGYTF
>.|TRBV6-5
CASRGDRTSLQSSYNSPLHF
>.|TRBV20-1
CSARGRPTIYEQYF
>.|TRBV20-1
CSARARATYEQYF
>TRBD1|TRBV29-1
CSAGGQGGGYTF
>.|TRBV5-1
CASRPTGLGYEQYF
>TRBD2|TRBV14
CASSIRLAGGYNEQFF
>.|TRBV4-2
CASDQDNYNEQFF
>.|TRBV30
CAWNAADIYNEQFF
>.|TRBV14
CASSESRTNTEAFF
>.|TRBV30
CAWRGAEGYTF
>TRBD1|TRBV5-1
CASSAEGAEGYGYTF
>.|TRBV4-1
CASSQETRSSYEQYF
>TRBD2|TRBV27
CASSLGPGGGEQYF
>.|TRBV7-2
CASSTAADGNSPLHF
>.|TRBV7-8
CASSLDNQPQHF
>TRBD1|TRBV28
CATPTGRYTEAFF
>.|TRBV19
CASSNPRPRGWETQYF
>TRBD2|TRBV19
CASRSWRSGGEQFF
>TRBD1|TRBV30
CAWRLPGTGNTGELFF
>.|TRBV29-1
CSVEDLRIQETQYF
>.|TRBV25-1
CASRTAWGLNNEQFF
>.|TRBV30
CAWSAEGAYGYTF
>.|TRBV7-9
CASSLRSDTDTQYF